This T cell receptor (beta chain) was sequenced during a study of response to subunit inactivated influenza vaccine. The germline CDR1 and CDR2 sequences are SGHTA and FQGNSA. The CDR3 contains 12 residues. Trimming left V 1 base short and J 8 bases short, with 7 bases between. TCRdb re-derived calls from the RT-PCR reads in MiXCR, one entry per CDR3 protein. In the table there are over 450,000 distinct CDR3 sequences, 10% to 15% of which are singletons. The J gene is TRBJ2-3, the V gene TRBV7-2; D might be TRBD1 (5 bases). The sequence derives from a man aged 45 to 65 who received an inactivated influenza vaccine. The sample consisted of PBMCs from blood, taken 40 to 50 days after vaccination. The CDR3 region has the DNA TGTGCCAGCAGCTTAGAAGGGGTTACGCAGTATTTT. Its protein is CASSLEGVTQYF.